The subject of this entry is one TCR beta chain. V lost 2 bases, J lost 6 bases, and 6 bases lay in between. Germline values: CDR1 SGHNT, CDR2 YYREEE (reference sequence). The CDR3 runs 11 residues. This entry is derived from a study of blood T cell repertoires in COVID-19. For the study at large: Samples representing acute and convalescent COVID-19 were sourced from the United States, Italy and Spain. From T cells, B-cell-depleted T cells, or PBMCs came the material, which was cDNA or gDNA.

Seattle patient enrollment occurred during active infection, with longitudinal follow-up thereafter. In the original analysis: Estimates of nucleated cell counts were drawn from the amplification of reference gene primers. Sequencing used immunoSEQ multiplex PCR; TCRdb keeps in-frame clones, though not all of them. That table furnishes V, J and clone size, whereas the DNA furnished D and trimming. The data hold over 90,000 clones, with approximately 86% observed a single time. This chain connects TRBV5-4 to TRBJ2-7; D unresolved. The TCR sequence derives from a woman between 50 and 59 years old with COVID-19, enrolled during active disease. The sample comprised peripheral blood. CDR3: CASSFLREQYF. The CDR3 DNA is TGTGCCAGCAGCTTCCTTCGCGAGCAGTACTTC.